The 21 T cell receptor beta chains reported below all come from one sample, sequenced in a study of T-cell memory formation after mild COVID-19. TCRdb independently ran MiXCR on the 5' RACE reads; one entry per CDR3 protein. The top ten hold roughly a fifth of the sample, which has under 300,000 distinct CDR3 sequences, approximately 9% seen once. Sequenced sample: PBMCs or a T cell subset sorted from them (not recorded which). The source of these receptors is a man aged 18 to 30 who had mild COVID-19 (a few samples of this study predate the infection). Cell type and time point are not known.

This clonotype was counted only a few times. V and J are TRBV7-2 and TRBJ2-5, with 8 bases that match TRBD2. The length of the CDR3 is 15 residues. Unmatched junction bases numbered 6, after V lost 5 bases and J lost 1 base. CDR1 SGHTA and CDR2 FQGNSA come from the germline V gene. DNA of the CDR3: TGTGCCAGCAGCCGGAACGGGGGGGGCCAAGAGACCCAGTACTTC. Translation gives CASSRNGGGQETQYF.

This clonotype has just a few counts. J is TRBJ1-2 and V is TRBV7-2, with D possibly matching TRBD1 (6 bases). Per the germline V gene, CDR1 is SGHTA and CDR2 is FQGNSA. The CDR3 is made up of 15 amino acids. Trimming stripped 5 bases from V and 1 base from J, with 14 bases between. The CDR3: CASSVGGSRNYGYTF. The CDR3 nucleotides are TGTGCCAGCAGCGTAGGGGGGAGCCGTAACTATGGCTACACCTTC.

The rearrangement links TRBV5-1 to TRBJ1-1; no clear D gene. Trimming stripped 6 bases from V and 0 bases from J, with 15 bases between. This CDR3 region has 15 residues. Germline V gene sequence: CDR1 SGHRS, CDR2 YFSETQ. The DNA of the CDR3 is TGCGCCAGCAATCGCGGGCAGCTCATGAACACTGAAGCTTTCTTT. Its translation is CASNRGQLMNTEAFF.

The chain carries TRBV3-1 and TRBJ1-4, with a tentative D call TRBD1 (5 bases). Germline values: CDR1 LGHDT, CDR2 YNNKEL (reference sequence). Trimming left V 4 bases short and J 1 base short, with 13 bases between. This CDR3 has 16 amino acids. As DNA, the CDR3 is TGTGCCAGCAGCCCCGGGGCAGGGCGAACTAATGAAAAACTGTTTTTT. This sequence encodes CASSPGAGRTNEKLFF.

V usage is TRBV4-2 and J usage is TRBJ1-4, with 7 bases matching TRBD1. Trimming removed 5 bases from V and 8 bases from J; junction bases left unmatched: 5. The CDR3 contains 13 residues. Germline values: CDR1 LGHNA, CDR2 YNFKEQ. CDR3: CASSEDRLEKLFF. In nucleotides, the CDR3 is TGTGCCAGCAGCGAGGACAGGCTGGAAAAACTGTTTTTT.

This clonotype turned up a few times. The chain couples TRBV7-2 to TRBJ1-5, with unresolved D. The CDR3 consists of 14 residues. V was shortened by 1 base and J by 7 bases, with 11 bases between the two germline ends. Germline values: CDR1 SGHTA, CDR2 FQGNSA. The CDR3 nucleotides are TGTGCCAGCAGCTTAGTTGGCGGAGGACAGCCCCAGCATTTT. Translation gives CASSLVGGGQPQHF.

The gene calls are TRBV20-1 and TRBJ1-1; possible D gene TRBD1, 5 bases. CDR3 length equals 13 residues. Per the germline V gene, CDR1 is DFQATT and CDR2 is SNEGSKA (reference sequence). Trimming left V 5 bases short and J 6 bases short, with 16 bases between. The CDR3 protein is CSAASGAISEAFF. The CDR3 nucleotides read TGCAGTGCTGCGTCCGGGGCGATTTCTGAAGCTTTCTTT.

The chain employs TRBV11-2 and TRBJ2-6; D gene ambiguous. The germline V gene encodes CDR1 SGHAT and CDR2 FQNNGV. Trimming took off 5 bases at V and 0 bases at J, with 14 bases between the two ends. The CDR3 totals 17 residues. Here the CDR3 reads CASSQGHTGSGANVLTF. The CDR3 nucleotides read TGTGCCAGCAGCCAAGGGCACACGGGCTCTGGGGCCAACGTCCTGACTTTC.

This clonotype was seen many times. This sequence joins TRBV5-1 and TRBJ2-3; D not certain. Germline CDR1 and CDR2: SGHRS and YFSETQ. V lost 7 bases and J 2 bases, leaving 14 bases between the germline ends. This CDR3 is built from 14 residues. The CDR3 region is CASGDRALTDTQYF. The CDR3 DNA reads as TGCGCCAGCGGGGATCGGGCCCTCACAGATACGCAGTATTTT.

This clonotype has only a few counts. The rearrangement links TRBV7-9 to TRBJ1-1; D is ambiguous. Trimming left V 7 bases short and J 4 bases short, with 13 bases between. Germline V CDR1 and CDR2: SEHNR, FQNEAQ (reference sequence). The CDR3 totals 13 residues. CDR3 sequence reads: CASISLEGTEAFF. Written as DNA, the CDR3 is TGTGCCAGCATCTCTTTAGAGGGCACTGAAGCTTTCTTT. Variable domain in full (rest from reference TRBV7-9 and TRBJ1-1): DTGVSQNPRHKITKRGQNVTFRCDPISEHNRLYWYRQTLGQGPEFLTYFQNEAQLEKSRLLSDRFSAERPKGSFSTLEIQRTEQGDSAMYLCASISLEGTEAFFGQGTRLTVV.

The chain employs TRBV7-9 and TRBJ1-1; 7 bases align to TRBD1. The CDR3 spans 14 residues. Per germline, CDR1 SEHNR and CDR2 FQNEAQ (reference sequence). The trim removed 7 bases at V and 3 bases at J, leaving 8 bases unmatched. As DNA, the CDR3 is TGTGCCAGCATCTGGAGGGGGCTCCACACTGAAGCTTTCTTT. Its protein product is CASIWRGLHTEAFF.

At least ten counts were recorded for this clonotype. The chain joins TRBV6-5 to TRBJ2-3; 9 bases are a match to TRBD2. The CDR3 covers 15 residues. Germline CDR1 and CDR2: MNHEY and SVGAGI. J gave up 2 bases and V 4 bases, and 4 bases lay outside the gene matches. In DNA, the CDR3 is TGTGCCAGCAGTTCAGGCGGGGGGGCCACAGATACGCAGTATTTT. It encodes CASSSGGGATDTQYF.

This clonotype has ten or more counts. The chain carries TRBV12-3 or TRBV12-4 and TRBJ2-1; 7 bases are a match to TRBD1. The CDR3 runs 13 residues. V was clipped by 5 bases and J by 4 bases; unmatched bases: 2. For the CDR3, the DNA is TGTGCCAGCAGTCCGGGACAGTACAATGAGCAGTTCTTC. Protein product: CASSPGQYNEQFF.

This clonotype was seen ten or more times. The rearrangement joins TRBV28 to TRBJ2-5, with D possibly matching TRBD2 (6 bases). Germline V gene data show CDR1 as MDHEN and CDR2 as SYDVKM. The CDR3 spans 14 residues. V lost 10 bases and J 0 bases, leaving 15 bases between the germline ends. DNA of the CDR3: TGTGCCAACTCCCCGGCGGGGTACCAAGAGACCCAGTACTTC. Amino acid sequence: CANSPAGYQETQYF.

This clonotype was found a few times. The chain links TRBV20-1 to TRBJ2-7, with a tentative D call TRBD1 (6 bases). Germline V gene data show CDR1 as DFQATT and CDR2 as SNEGSKA (reference sequence). This CDR3 has 14 amino acids. Trimming shortened V by 3 bases and J by 0 bases, and 12 bases separated the two germline ends. The CDR3 here is CSASWDTSSYEQYF. As DNA, the CDR3 is TGCAGTGCTAGCTGGGACACTAGCTCCTACGAGCAGTACTTC.

This clonotype has more than one count but fewer than ten. The gene calls are TRBV15 and TRBJ2-7, with D possibly being TRBD2 (5 bases). The length of the CDR3 is 16 residues. Germline V gene lookup returns CDR1 LNHNV and CDR2 YYDKDF (reference sequence). The V gene lost 3 bases and the J gene lost 3 bases, with 18 bases spanning the gap. The CDR3 nucleotides are TGTGCCACCAGCAGCCGCGCTCGGGAACCCCTCTACGAGCAGTACTTC. It yields the protein CATSSRAREPLYEQYF.

This clonotype has only a few counts. The chain couples TRBV11-2 to TRBJ1-2; a weak D match, TRBD1 (6 bases). There are 12 residues in the CDR3. V lost 6 bases and J 7 bases, leaving 12 bases between the germline ends. Germline assignment: CDR1 SGHAT and CDR2 FQNNGV. Here the CDR3 reads CASSSGVGGYTF. CDR3 nucleotide sequence: TGTGCCAGCAGTTCAGGGGTTGGTGGCTACACCTTC.

The chain has TRBV7-8 and TRBJ2-1; the D is unclear. The CDR3 has 14 amino acids. Trimming removed 5 bases at V and 7 bases at J, with 15 bases between. The germline V gene encodes CDR1 SGHVS and CDR2 FQNEAQ. The CDR3 region is CASSRISGPNEQFF. As DNA, the CDR3 is TGTGCCAGCAGCCGTATTTCGGGCCCGAATGAGCAGTTCTTC.

There are a few counts of this clonotype. The chain has TRBV5-1 and TRBJ2-7, with a possible D match to TRBD1 (6 bases). There are 14 residues in the CDR3. Germline V gene sequence: CDR1 SGHRS, CDR2 YFSETQ. Trimming removed 0 bases from V and 3 bases from J, with 10 bases in between. The CDR3 protein is CASSLDRARYEQYF. CDR3 in DNA: TGCGCCAGCAGCTTGGACAGGGCCCGCTACGAGCAGTACTTC.

The table lists this clonotype with a few counts. The rearrangement links TRBV7-6 to TRBJ1-1; D uncertain. V dropped 4 bases and J dropped 0 bases, with 9 bases sitting between them. CDR3 length: 14 amino acids. CDR1 and CDR2 from the germline V gene are SGHVS and FNYEAQ. CDR3 in amino acids: CASSSTNMNTEAFF. In DNA form, the CDR3 reads TGTGCCAGCAGCTCTACCAATATGAACACTGAAGCTTTCTTT.

The J gene is TRBJ2-5, the V gene TRBV20-1; D may correspond to TRBD1 or TRBD2 (5 bases each). V shed 6 bases and J shed 3 bases, with 14 bases lying between them. The germline V gene encodes CDR1 DFQATT and CDR2 SNEGSKA (reference sequence). There are 13 residues in the CDR3. This CDR3 is CSAPGAREETQYF. CDR3 bases: TGCAGTGCCCCCGGGGCCAGGGAAGAGACCCAGTACTTC.